This note documents a single T cell receptor (beta chain) sequence. This record comes from a study of blood T cell repertoires in COVID-19. Background on the study: Samples came from the United States, Italy and Spain, spanning acute and convalescent COVID-19. From T cells, B-cell-depleted T cells, or PBMCs came the material, which was cDNA or gDNA.

J was trimmed by 5 bases and V by 2 bases; bases with no gene match: 3. CDR3 size: 14 residues. Germline V lookup: CDR1 MNHEY, CDR2 SMNVEV (reference sequence). As processed by the authors: Reference gene primer amplification yielded estimated nucleated cell counts. The method was immunoSEQ multiplex PCR; TCRdb's version includes in-frame clones alone and lacks a portion of them. That table furnishes V, J and clone size, whereas the DNA furnished D and trimming. The table lists 150,000 to 200,000 clones, just over 85% of them singletons. V and J are TRBV27 and TRBJ2-5; 9 nucleotides align to TRBD2. This TCR came from a man aged 50-59 years with active or convalescent COVID-19. The sequenced sample consisted of peripheral blood. The CDR3 protein is CASSLRLAGETQYF. The CDR3 nucleotides read TGTGCCAGCAGTTTACGGCTAGCGGGGGAGACCCAGTACTTC.